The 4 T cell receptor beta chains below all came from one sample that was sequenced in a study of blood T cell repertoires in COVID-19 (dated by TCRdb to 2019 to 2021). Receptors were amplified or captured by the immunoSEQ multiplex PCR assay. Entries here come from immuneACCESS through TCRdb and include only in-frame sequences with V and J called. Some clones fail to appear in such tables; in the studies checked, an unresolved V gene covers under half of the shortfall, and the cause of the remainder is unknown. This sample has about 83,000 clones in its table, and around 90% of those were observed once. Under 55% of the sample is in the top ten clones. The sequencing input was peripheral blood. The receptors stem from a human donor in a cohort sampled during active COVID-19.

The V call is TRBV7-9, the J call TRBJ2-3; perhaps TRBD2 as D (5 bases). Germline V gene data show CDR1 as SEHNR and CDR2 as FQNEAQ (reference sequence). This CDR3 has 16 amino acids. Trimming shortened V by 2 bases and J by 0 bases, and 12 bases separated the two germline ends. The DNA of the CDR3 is TGTGCCAGCAGCTTAAGTGGGAGTGGAAGCACAGATACGCAGTATTTT. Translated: CASSLSGSGSTDTQYF.

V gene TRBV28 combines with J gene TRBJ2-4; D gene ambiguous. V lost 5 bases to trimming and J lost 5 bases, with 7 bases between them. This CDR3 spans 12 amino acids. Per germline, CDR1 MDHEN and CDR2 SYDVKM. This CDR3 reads CASSLLENIQYF. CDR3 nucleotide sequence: TGTGCCAGCAGTCTACTCGAAAACATTCAGTACTTC.

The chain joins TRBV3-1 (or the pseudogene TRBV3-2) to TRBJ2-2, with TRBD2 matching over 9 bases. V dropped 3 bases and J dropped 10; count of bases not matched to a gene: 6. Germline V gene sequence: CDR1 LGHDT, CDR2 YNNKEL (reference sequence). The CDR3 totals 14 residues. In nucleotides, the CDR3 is TGTGCCAGCAGCCAGCGGGGGGGCCTTTTGGAGCTGTTTTTT. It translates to CASSQRGGLLELFF.

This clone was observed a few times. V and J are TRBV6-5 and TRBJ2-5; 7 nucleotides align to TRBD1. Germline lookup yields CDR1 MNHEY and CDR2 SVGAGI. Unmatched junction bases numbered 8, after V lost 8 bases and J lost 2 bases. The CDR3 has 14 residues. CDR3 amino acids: CASGTGALQETQYF. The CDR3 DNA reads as TGTGCCAGCGGAACAGGGGCCCTACAAGAGACCCAGTACTTC.